Below, 14 T cell receptor beta chains from the same sample are listed, as sequenced in a study of response to subunit inactivated influenza vaccine. MiXCR, applied by TCRdb to the RT-PCR reads, yields one record per CDR3 protein. This sample yields around 600,000 distinct CDR3 sequences, of which approximately 11% are seen a single time; around 10% belongs to the top ten. The sample was also linked to a second study, of T cells expressing NK-cell markers. That study reports: As the method of synthesis, 5'RACE template switching with UMIs yielded TCR beta cDNA.

Sample: PBMCs from blood, taken on the day of vaccination. The receptor source for this set is a man aged 50 to 60 who received an inactivated influenza vaccine.

The table lists this clonotype with many counts. This chain joins TRBV5-1 and TRBJ2-3; D is unclear. Between the trimmed V and J ends, which lost 6 bases and 0 bases, there was a span of 8 bases. Per germline, CDR1 SGHRS and CDR2 YFSETQ. The CDR3 is 13 residues long. The CDR3 here is CASTLISTDTQYF. DNA of the CDR3: TGCGCCAGCACCTTAATTAGCACAGATACGCAGTATTTT.

The chain is built from TRBV3-1 and TRBJ1-2, with 8 bases identical to TRBD1. V trimming: 4 bases; J trimming: 6 bases; junction bases outside the gene matches: 10. The CDR3 totals 15 residues. Germline V CDR1 and CDR2: LGHDT, YNNKEL (reference sequence). CDR3 amino acids: CASSPNGGQENGYTF. The CDR3 DNA follows: TGTGCCAGCAGCCCGAACGGGGGACAGGAGAATGGCTACACCTTC.

This clonotype was detected only a few times. V gene TRBV18 combines with J gene TRBJ2-5; 8 bases are shared with TRBD2. Losses at the gene ends were 1 base for V and 4 bases for J; bases not matched to a gene: 5. Germline loops: CDR1 KGHSH, CDR2 LQKENI. This CDR3 contains 15 residues. This CDR3 is CASSPLGTRGETQYF. As DNA, the CDR3 is TGTGCCAGCTCACCACTCGGGACTAGAGGAGAGACCCAGTACTTC. Combining the CDR3 with reference TRBV18 and TRBJ2-5 gives the whole variable domain NAGVMQNPRHLVRRRGQEARLRCSPMKGHSHVYWYRQLPEEGLKFMVYLQKENIIDESGMPKERFSAEFPKEGPSILRIQQVVRGDSAAYFCASSPLGTRGETQYFGPGTRLLVL.

This clonotype turned up a few times. The chain recombines TRBV29-1 with TRBJ2-7, with D unresolved. The V end was cut by 6 bases, the J end by 2 bases, with 14 bases between. The CDR3 loop spans 13 amino acids. In germline, CDR1 is SQVTM, CDR2 ANQGSEA. In DNA form, the CDR3 reads TGCAGCGTGGGATTTAGTTCTACCTACGAGCAGTACTTC. Translating gives CSVGFSSTYEQYF.

A word on this clonotype: A much more abundant neighbour one base away suggests this may be a read error. The chain recombines TRBV7-9 with TRBJ2-3; TRBD1 is a possible D gene (5 bases). The DNA end lines up better with TRBJ1-5; the J call may be wrong. The CDR3 sequence is 15 residues long. In germline, CDR1 is SEHNR, CDR2 FQNEAQ (reference sequence). The CDR3 here is CASSVKQGSTDTQHF. DNA of the CDR3: TGTGCCAGCAGCGTGAAGCAGGGCTCCACAGATACGCAGCATTTT.

This clonotype appeared a few times. The J gene is TRBJ2-2, the V gene TRBV6-1; D perhaps matches TRBD2 (5 bases). The germline V gene encodes CDR1 MNHNS and CDR2 SASEGT. The CDR3 spans 16 residues. The ends were cut back, 4 bases at V and 6 bases at J, with 18 bases in the middle. For the CDR3, the DNA is TGTGCCAGCAGTGCGCCTCCCGAGGGTCGCGCCGGGGAGCTGTTTTTT. The encoded protein is CASSAPPEGRAGELFF.

The chain is built from TRBV21-1 and TRBJ1-5; the table's D call, TRBD1, has no DNA check behind it. TRBV21-1 is given as a pseudogene. The CDR3 consists of 16 residues. CDR3 protein: CASSIPDRGYNQPQHF. The CDR3 coding sequence is TGTGCCAGCAGCATCCCGGACAGGGGCTACAATCAGCCCCAGCATTTT.

This clonotype has a handful of counts. This chain links TRBV20-1 with TRBJ2-5, with 9 nucleotides matching TRBD1. CDR1 DFQATT and CDR2 SNEGSKA come from the germline V gene (reference sequence). The CDR3 has 15 residues. The V and J ends lost 2 bases and 2 bases, in that order; junction bases with no gene match: 6. The CDR3 DNA reads as TGCAGTGCTAGAAAAGGGACAGGGATACAAGAGACCCAGTACTTC. Its translation is CSARKGTGIQETQYF.

This clonotype was observed many times. The chain uses TRBV6-4 and TRBJ2-3; D possibly uses TRBD1 or TRBD2 (5 bases each). Germline CDR1 is MRHNA and CDR2 is SNTAGT. This CDR3 has 16 residues. Trimming took 4 bases from V and 2 from J, leaving 16 bases between them. Here the CDR3 reads CASSARSSGTTDTQYF. The CDR3 DNA reads as TGTGCCAGCAGTGCACGGTCCTCAGGGACCACAGATACGCAGTATTTT.

This clonotype came up many times. The chain has TRBV12-3 or TRBV12-4 and TRBJ1-1, with D possibly TRBD1 on 5 matching bases. The CDR3 totals 14 residues. The V gene lost 5 bases and the J gene lost 0 bases, with 10 bases spanning the gap. CDR3 bases: TGTGCCAGCAGTATAGGACACATGAACACTGAAGCTTTCTTT. As protein: CASSIGHMNTEAFF.

The chain employs TRBV6-2 or TRBV6-3 and TRBJ2-3; TRBD2 matches at 8 bases. CDR1 and CDR2 from the germline V gene are MNHEY and SVGEGT. The CDR3 covers 16 residues. The V and J ends lost 4 bases and 5 bases, in that order; junction bases with no gene match: 11. CDR3 in DNA: TGTGCCAGCAGTTTTCGGAGAGCGGGAGTTGGAGATACGCAGTATTTT. Amino acid sequence: CASSFRRAGVGDTQYF.

There are a few counts of this clonotype. V is TRBV5-6 and J is TRBJ2-1; D gene unclear. V lost 1 base and J 3 bases, leaving 5 bases between the germline ends. The CDR3 extends over 13 amino acids. The V gene's germline CDR1 is SGHDT and CDR2 YYEEEE. The CDR3 here is CASSLISYNEQFF. Here the CDR3 DNA reads TGTGCCAGCAGCTTGATCAGCTACAATGAGCAGTTCTTC.

The chain has TRBV5-5 and TRBJ2-3; D remains unclear. From germline, CDR1 is SGHKS and CDR2 YYEKEE (reference sequence). The V end lost 0 bases, the J end lost 0 bases, and 11 bases lay between the germline ends. This CDR3 comprises 16 residues. The CDR3 region is CASSLAHETSTDTQYF. Written as DNA, the CDR3 is TGTGCCAGCAGCTTGGCCCACGAAACTAGCACAGATACGCAGTATTTT.

The chain couples TRBV24-1 to TRBJ2-5, with D possibly TRBD2 on 6 matching bases. Germline V gives CDR1 KGHDR, CDR2 SFDVKD. The V end was cut by 6 bases, the J end by 3 bases, with 19 bases between. There are 16 residues in the CDR3. The CDR3 here is CATSLGGRLEEETQYF. The CDR3 nucleotides are TGTGCCACCAGTCTGGGGGGACGTTTGGAAGAAGAGACCCAGTACTTC.